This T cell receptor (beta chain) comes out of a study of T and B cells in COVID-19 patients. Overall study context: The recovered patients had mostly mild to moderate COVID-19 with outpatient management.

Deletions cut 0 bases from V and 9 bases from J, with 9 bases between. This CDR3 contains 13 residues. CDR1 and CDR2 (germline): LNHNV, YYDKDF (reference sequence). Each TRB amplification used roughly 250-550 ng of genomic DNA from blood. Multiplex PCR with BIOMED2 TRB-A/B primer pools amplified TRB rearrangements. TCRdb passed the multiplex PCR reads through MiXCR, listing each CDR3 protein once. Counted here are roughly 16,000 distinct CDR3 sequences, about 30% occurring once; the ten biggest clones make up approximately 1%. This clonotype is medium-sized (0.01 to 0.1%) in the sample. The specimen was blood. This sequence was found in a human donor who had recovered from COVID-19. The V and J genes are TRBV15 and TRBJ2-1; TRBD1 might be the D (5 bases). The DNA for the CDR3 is TGTGCCACCAGCAGAGATGTTCAGGGTGAGCAGTTCTTC. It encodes CATSRDVQGEQFF.